This TCR beta chain was captured in a study of T cells in localized non-small cell lung cancer. Concerning this clone: Its antigen is not known.

Repertoires were generated with immunoSEQ multiplex PCR, while TCRdb's copy carries only in-frame clones and drops some. The table lists around 140,000 clones, around 90% of them singletons. Overall study findings and caveats: Analysis by sequencing included only one tumor region, so heterogeneity remains possible. In the blood, greater T cell density corresponded to longer overall survival. Researchers found a median approximately 50 of the top 100 tumor clones in adjacent lung. It was uninvolved adjacent lung that showed the highest T cell clonality, exceeding tumor.

Per germline, CDR1 SGHRS and CDR2 YFSETQ. The CDR3 spans 12 residues. V lost 2 bases to trimming and J lost 3 bases, with 4 bases between them. V and J are TRBV5-1 and TRBJ2-3; D not resolved. The clonotype originates from a female donor of 60 years or more with stage I lung adenocarcinoma. The sequencing used peripheral blood, collected before any cancer treatment. CDR3 protein: CASSFSTDTQYF. CDR3 coding DNA: TGCGCCAGCAGCTTTTCAACAGATACGCAGTATTTT.